This TCR beta chain was captured by sequencing in a study of PD-1 blockade in classical Hodgkin lymphoma. Study conclusions and caveats: Newly diagnosed and completely responding patients shared comparable baseline diversity.

Note on this clone: Its antigen remains unidentified.

TCRdb keeps only in-frame clones here, not all; method: immunoSEQ multiplex PCR. The profile shows roughly 100,000 clones, approximately 90% of them singletons. The CDR3 sequence is 18 residues long. After removal of 5 bases from V and 4 bases from J, the junction contained 9 bases not matched to a gene. CDR1 and CDR2 (germline): SGHTA, FQGNSA. Time point: cycle 4 day 1 (C4D1), after 6 weeks of nivolumab. Each patient relapsed following autologous stem cell transplantation, and prior brentuximab vedotin exposure differed. The sequences come from peripheral blood mononuclear cells (PBMCs), collected before the fourth cycle of nivolumab. This sequence originates from a human donor with classical Hodgkin lymphoma. The chain has TRBV7-2 and TRBJ2-6, with TRBD1 matching over 12 bases. Here the CDR3 DNA reads TGTGCCAGCAGCCCCGTGGGACAGGGGGCGAAAGGGGCCAACGTCCTGACTTTC. Translated: CASSPVGQGAKGANVLTF.